The source of this TCR beta chain is a study of blood T cell repertoires in COVID-19. Study background: Collection of acute and convalescent COVID-19 samples took place in the United States, Italy and Spain. The analysed material was cDNA or gDNA that came from T cells, B-cell-depleted T cells, or PBMCs.

Per the original data handling: It was from reference gene primer amplification that nucleated cell counts were estimated. Method: immunoSEQ multiplex PCR; TCRdb's copy keeps in-frame clones and lacks some. From that table come the V and J calls and clone size; the DNA was used to work out D and trimming. The repertoire holds fewer than 400,000 clones, about 88% seen once, with around 3% in the top ten. The CDR3 extends over 15 amino acids. V lost 0 bases and J 2 bases, leaving 10 bases between the germline ends. Germline loops: CDR1 SGHRS, CDR2 YFSETQ. The chain employs TRBV5-1 and TRBJ2-3; perhaps TRBD2 as D (6 bases). The sequencing sample was made of peripheral blood. The origin of this receptor is a human donor in a cohort sampled during active COVID-19. The DNA for the CDR3 is TGCGCCAGCAGCTTGGGCGGGATAGTCACAGATACGCAGTATTTT. Translation gives CASSLGGIVTDTQYF.